The T cell receptor beta chain described here comes from a study of vaccination and CD4 T cells after COVID-19. Study summary: Two Hispanic individuals were among six male and four female convalescent patients. Stimulation of cells relied on overlapping spike peptides derived from SARS-CoV-2, HCoV-NL63, HCoV-OC43 and HCoV-229E.

Cultured CD4+ T cell DNA underwent sequencing with the Oncomine TCR Beta short-read assay. TCRdb analysed the PCR reads with MiXCR anew, one entry per CDR3 protein. This repertoire shows 20,000 or so distinct CDR3 sequences, around three fifths found once; its top ten account for 10% to 13%. Study-wide points: Clonotypes reactive to SARS-CoV-2 had a median that went up from approximately 21 to 40, but not significantly.

Germline V gene data show CDR1 as GTSNPN and CDR2 as SVGIG (reference sequence). Trimming cost V 3 bases and J 3 bases, with 14 bases left between them. This CDR3 spans 14 amino acids. Documented treatment: approximately 9-day PBMC culture with coronavirus spike peptide pools or control peptides (ViraFEST assay). Scientists separated out CD4+ T cells through negative selection following 10 days in culture. Turning to this clonotype: What it recognizes is unknown.

J is TRBJ1-2 and V is TRBV30; the D gene is possibly TRBD1 (5 bases). The material sequenced was CD4+ T cells from blood, cultured in vitro. This TCR was sampled from a human donor who had recovered from COVID-19. The CDR3 region has the DNA TGTGCCTGGAGCGGAGACGGGACGCACTATGGCTACACCTTC. This codes for CAWSGDGTHYGYTF.